Shown below are 32 T cell receptor beta chains from a single sample sequenced in a study of post-analysis software for immune sequencing data. cDNA libraries for TCR beta contained unique molecular identifiers. In TCRdb, the PCR reads were re-called with MiXCR into one record per CDR3 protein. The repertoire includes approximately 690,000 distinct CDR3 sequences, 55% to 60% of them detected once, and about 11% sits in the top ten. Study results and caveats: There were roughly five TRBV segments more frequent in patients than controls, and TRBV5-6, TRBV5-1 and TRBV20-1 were among them.

These receptors' antigens are unknown. The sample comprised blood. The receptors originated from a girl aged 2-10 years with multiple sclerosis.

The rearrangement uses TRBV6-5 and TRBJ2-5, with TRBD1 matching 9 bases. The CDR3 totals 14 residues. The germline V gene encodes CDR1 MNHEY and CDR2 SVGAGI. The junction had 7 bases not matched to a gene; V was cut back by 6 bases and J by 5 bases. CDR3 amino acids: CASSLQGASETQYF. The CDR3 region has the DNA TGTGCCAGCAGCTTACAGGGGGCTTCGGAGACCCAGTACTTC.

The V call is TRBV2, the J call TRBJ1-5; D uncertain. CDR1 is SNHLY, CDR2 FYNNEI, per germline. This CDR3 has 13 residues. Trimming shortened V by 1 base and J by 4 bases, and 5 bases separated the two germline ends. CDR3 coding DNA: TGTGCCAGCAGTGAAGAAACTAATCAGCCCCAGCATTTT. Protein product: CASSEETNQPQHF.

This clonotype was seen a handful of times. The chain links TRBV10-3 to TRBJ2-5; tentatively, D is TRBD2 (5 bases). V lost 10 bases and J lost 1, with 10 bases in between. The CDR3 contains 12 residues. Germline lookup yields CDR1 ENHRY and CDR2 SYGVKD. This CDR3 is CATARVQETQYF. CDR3 in DNA: TGTGCCACCGCGAGGGTCCAAGAGACCCAGTACTTC.

Of note for this clonotype: The junction departs from the called germline gene at one end, perhaps through a read error. This rearrangement joins TRBV9 to TRBJ2-5; D is perhaps TRBD1 (6 bases). CDR1 and CDR2 (germline): SGDLS, YYNGEE. The CDR3 spans 11 residues. The CDR3 loop reads CASRVGGEQYF. The CDR3 DNA is TGTGCCAGCAGGGTAGGGGGTGAGCAGTACTTC.

The J gene is TRBJ2-1, the V gene TRBV5-6; 7 bases match TRBD1. The ends lost 3 bases at V and 11 bases at J; junction bases unmatched: 5. The CDR3 is made up of 12 amino acids. Germline assignment: CDR1 SGHDT and CDR2 YYEEEE. The CDR3 spells CASSSWTGQQFF. The CDR3 region has the DNA TGTGCCAGCAGCTCATGGACAGGACAGCAGTTCTTC.

The V and J genes are TRBV7-8 and TRBJ1-5; 11 nucleotides agree with TRBD1. The trim removed 3 bases at V and 0 bases at J, leaving 7 bases unmatched. The CDR3 is made up of 18 amino acids. The germline gives CDR1 SGHVS, CDR2 FQNEAQ. The CDR3 bases are TGTGCCAGCAGCTTTCCGGGACAGGGGGATGCTAGCAATCAGCCCCAGCATTTT. Translation: CASSFPGQGDASNQPQHF.

This clonotype appeared a single time. V gene TRBV5-1 combines with J gene TRBJ2-2; possibly TRBD1 for D (6 bases). CDR1 is SGHRS, CDR2 YFSETQ, per germline. The length of the CDR3 is 17 residues. Trimming cost V 0 bases and J 6 bases, with 18 bases left between them. CDR3 DNA: TGCGCCAGCAGCTTGGCAGAAGGGACAATATGGTCCGGGGAGCTGTTTTTT. Translation gives CASSLAEGTIWSGELFF.

This clonotype has a handful of counts. The genes are TRBV29-1 and TRBJ2-6; D is possibly TRBD2 (6 bases). The CDR3 runs 14 residues. Trimming took 5 bases from V and 1 from J, leaving 9 bases between them. Germline V gives CDR1 SQVTM, CDR2 ANQGSEA. CDR3 coding DNA: TGCAGCGTTTCGGGAGAGTCTGGGGCCAACGTCCTGACTTTC. Its translation is CSVSGESGANVLTF.

A word on this clonotype: Being one base from a much bigger clone, this may be a read error. V and J are TRBV11-2 and TRBJ2-3; a weak D match, TRBD2 (6 bases). Between the trimmed V and J ends, which lost 1 base and 1 base, there was a span of 9 bases. The CDR3 runs 15 residues. Germline CDR1 and CDR2: SGHAT and FQNNGV. CDR3 coding DNA: TGTGCCAGCAGCTTAGGGTCTAGCGGCACAGATACGCAGTATTTT. This sequence encodes CASSLGSSGTDTQYF. The full variable domain, completed using reference TRBV11-2 and TRBJ2-3, is EAGVAQSPRYKIIEKRQSVAFWCNPISGHATLYWYQQILGQGPKLLIQFQNNGVVDDSQLPKDRFSAERLKGVDSTLKIQPAKLEDSAVYLCASSLGSSGTDTQYFGPGTRLTVL.

The chain has TRBV5-1 and TRBJ2-1; D remains ambiguous. Germline V gene sequence: CDR1 SGHRS, CDR2 YFSETQ. The CDR3 runs 13 residues. Between the trimmed V and J ends, which lost 2 bases and 7 bases, there was a span of 10 bases. The CDR3 sequence is CASSFISVNEQFF. For the CDR3, the DNA is TGCGCCAGCAGCTTTATATCTGTAAATGAGCAGTTCTTC.

In DNA, the CDR3 is TGCGCCAGCAGTGAGTCGACGGGAGCCAAAAACATTCAGTACTTC. Translated: CASSESTGAKNIQYF. The gene calls are TRBV10-1 and TRBJ2-4, with D uncertain. The CDR3 has 15 amino acids. The germline V and J ends were trimmed by 0 bases and 0 bases, with 6 bases remaining between them. Germline loops: CDR1 WNHNN, CDR2 SYGVQD (reference sequence).

This chain uses TRBV29-1 with TRBJ2-5, with a weak D call TRBD1 (6 bases). This CDR3 has 17 residues. Between the trimmed V and J ends, which lost 2 bases and 2 bases, there was a span of 21 bases. Per germline, CDR1 SQVTM and CDR2 ANQGSEA. CDR3 DNA: TGCAGCGTTGAACCCCCACTGGGGACACGACCTCAAGAGACCCAGTACTTC. It codes for CSVEPPLGTRPQETQYF.

In its sample, this clonotype was seen a few times. V usage is TRBV7-8 and J usage is TRBJ2-7; 8 bases are shared with TRBD1. V trimming: 0 bases; J trimming: 4 bases; junction bases outside the gene matches: 11. Germline lookup yields CDR1 SGHVS and CDR2 FQNEAQ. The CDR3 consists of 17 residues. The CDR3 DNA is TGTGCCAGCAGCTTAGCGAGGCAGGGGGCGAGTCAATACGAGCAGTACTTC. It codes for CASSLARQGASQYEQYF.

This clonotype was recorded a few times. The chain joins TRBV20-1 to TRBJ1-5; TRBD1 matches 7 bases. After removal of 5 bases from V and 9 bases from J, the junction contained 13 bases not matched to a gene. The CDR3 is 14 amino acids. The germline V gene has CDR1 DFQATT and CDR2 SNEGSKA (reference sequence). The DNA of the CDR3 is TGCAGTGCTGGGAGAAGGGGGCCCTCGTGGCCCCAGCATTTT. This sequence encodes CSAGRRGPSWPQHF.

The chain links TRBV12-3 or TRBV12-4 to TRBJ1-1; 10 positions match TRBD1. The CDR3 spans 17 residues. J lost 3 bases, V lost 5 bases, and 12 bases had no gene match. CDR3 nucleotide sequence: TGTGCCAGCAGTCCCGGCCGGGGACAGGGGTATTACACTGAAGCTTTCTTT. Its translation is CASSPGRGQGYYTEAFF.

This rearrangement joins TRBV6-5 to TRBJ2-5; tentatively, D is TRBD1 (5 bases). This CDR3 is 15 amino acids long. Germline V gives CDR1 MNHEY, CDR2 SVGAGI. The V gene lost 7 bases and the J gene lost 5 bases, with 20 bases spanning the gap. CDR3 DNA sequence: TGTGCCAGCAAAAAGACAGACAGTGCCTCGGAGACCCAGTACTTC. The encoded protein is CASKKTDSASETQYF.

The V gene is TRBV11-2, the J gene TRBJ2-1, with 7 bases lining up with TRBD2. This CDR3 is built from 15 residues. Unmatched junction bases numbered 6, after V lost 7 bases and J lost 0 bases. The germline gives CDR1 SGHAT, CDR2 FQNNGV. This CDR3 reads CASTSSGSSYNEQFF. CDR3 coding DNA: TGTGCCAGCACCTCTAGCGGAAGCTCCTACAATGAGCAGTTCTTC.

The chain employs TRBV19 and TRBJ1-1, with D uncertain. The germline V gene encodes CDR1 LNHDA and CDR2 SQIVND (reference sequence). The CDR3 covers 14 residues. V shed 4 bases and J shed 1 base, with 10 bases lying between them. The CDR3 bases are TGTGCCAGTAGTAGACACAACGCGAACACTGAAGCTTTCTTT. Its protein is CASSRHNANTEAFF.

This clonotype has more than one count but fewer than ten. The CDR3 loop is CASSLGVGGSGANVLTF. The CDR3 DNA reads as TGTGCCAGCAGCTTGGGTGTAGGGGGCTCTGGGGCCAACGTCCTGACTTTC. The chain joins TRBV5-5 to TRBJ2-6; possibly TRBD1 for D (6 bases). Trimming took 0 bases from V and 0 from J, leaving 10 bases between them. Germline CDR1 reads SGHKS; CDR2 reads YYEKEE (reference sequence). The CDR3 runs to 17 residues.

The V call is TRBV12-3 or TRBV12-4, the J call TRBJ2-7; TRBD1 matches 7 bases. With 5 bases clipped from V and 5 bases from J, the junction kept 3 bases outside the gene matches. There are 12 residues in the CDR3. The chain's CDR3 is CASSPDRDEQYF. The CDR3 DNA reads TGTGCCAGCAGTCCCGACAGGGACGAGCAGTACTTC.

A few counts support this clonotype. One end of the junction varies from germline; a read error may be responsible. This chain links TRBV3-1 with TRBJ2-1; a possible D gene is TRBD1 (6 bases). This CDR3 comprises 16 residues. The V gene's germline CDR1 is LGHDT and CDR2 YNNKEL (reference sequence). The CDR3 loop reads CASCQDLARGDNEQFF. The CDR3 DNA sequence: TGTGCCAGCTGCCAAGATCTAGCCAGGGGAGACAATGAGCAGTTCTTC.

The chain carries TRBV7-2 and TRBJ2-1; D gene ambiguous. The germline V and J ends were trimmed by 5 bases and 7 bases, with 9 bases remaining between them. CDR1 is SGHTA, CDR2 FQGNSA, per germline. The CDR3 spans 12 residues. CDR3 DNA: TGTGCCAGCAGCCCCCCAAGGAATGAGCAGTTCTTC. Encoded protein: CASSPPRNEQFF.

The rearrangement joins TRBV4-1 to TRBJ2-2, with D possibly matching TRBD1 (5 bases). The CDR3 has 13 residues. Germline values: CDR1 MGHRA, CDR2 YSYEKL. V shed 3 bases and J shed 5 bases, with 7 bases lying between them. CDR3: CASSHRETGELFF. CDR3 sequence (DNA): TGCGCCAGCAGCCACAGGGAAACCGGGGAGCTGTTTTTT.

This chain connects TRBV12-3 or TRBV12-4 to TRBJ1-2; no reliable D call. V lost 7 bases, J lost 1 base, and 13 bases lay in between. The CDR3 covers 14 residues. CDR3 in amino acids: CASNGDTLNYGYTF. CDR3 sequence (DNA): TGTGCCAGCAATGGCGACACCCTTAACTATGGCTACACCTTC.

In its sample, this clonotype was seen a few times. This chain links TRBV7-2 with TRBJ1-2, with D perhaps TRBD1 (6 bases). Germline-derived CDR1 and CDR2 are SGHTA and FQGNSA. V was cut by 0 bases and J by 7 bases, with 15 bases left in between. This CDR3 spans 15 amino acids. This CDR3 is CASSLAGGETGGYTF. Here the CDR3 DNA reads TGTGCCAGCAGCTTAGCCGGCGGGGAGACAGGTGGCTACACCTTC.

This clonotype was detected a few times. The chain uses TRBV24-1 and TRBJ2-7; D uncertain. CDR3 size: 12 residues. Trimming took off 1 base at V and 2 bases at J, with 2 bases between the two ends. Per the germline V gene, CDR1 is KGHDR and CDR2 is SFDVKD. The CDR3 DNA reads as TGTGCCACCAGTGATTTTCCCTACGAGCAGTACTTC. Amino acid sequence: CATSDFPYEQYF.

The chain uses TRBV7-2 and TRBJ2-5, with TRBD2 matching over 8 bases. The CDR3 spans 15 residues. Losses at the gene ends were 0 bases for V and 5 bases for J; bases not matched to a gene: 5. Germline loops: CDR1 SGHTA, CDR2 FQGNSA. The CDR3: CASSLASGILETQYF. In DNA, the CDR3 is TGTGCCAGCAGCTTAGCTAGCGGGATTTTGGAGACCCAGTACTTC.

This clonotype was seen just once. CDR3: CASSVSGSREQYF. The DNA for the CDR3 is TGTGCCAGCAGTGTAAGTGGTAGCCGCGAGCAGTACTTC. This chain joins TRBV2 and TRBJ2-5; D unclear. The tail of the sequence fits TRBJ2-7 better, so the J call may be wrong. This CDR3 region has 13 residues. Germline CDR1 and CDR2: SNHLY and FYNNEI.

The rearrangement uses TRBV4-3 and TRBJ2-1; D is unclear. There are 13 residues in the CDR3. The V and J ends lost 3 bases and 2 bases respectively, with 5 bases between them. CDR1 is LGHNA, CDR2 YSLEER, per germline. The CDR3 spells CASSQMAYNEQFF. CDR3 bases: TGCGCCAGCAGCCAGATGGCCTACAATGAGCAGTTCTTC.

The chain combines TRBV10-1 with TRBJ1-1, with 12 positions matching TRBD1. Per germline, CDR1 WNHNN and CDR2 SYGVQD (reference sequence). This CDR3 region has 13 residues. Trimming cost V 4 bases and J 12 bases; bases outside gene matches: 6. In DNA form, the CDR3 reads TGCGCCAGCAGTGCCGGGACAGGGGGCAGGCCTTTCTTT. It is translated as CASSAGTGGRPFF.

This chain connects TRBV4-2 to TRBJ2-1; 8 positions agree with TRBD2. J gave up 6 bases and V 3 bases, and 7 bases lay outside the gene matches. The CDR3 is made up of 15 amino acids. The germline V gene has CDR1 LGHNA and CDR2 YNFKEQ. In nucleotides, the CDR3 is TGTGCCAGCAGCCACTCAAGCGGGAGCCTCAATGAGCAGTTCTTC. It translates to CASSHSSGSLNEQFF.

In DNA, the CDR3 is TGTGCCAGCAGGCTGAGGGCAGGGACCTACAATGAGCAGTTCTTC. This gives the protein CASRLRAGTYNEQFF. The rearrangement joins TRBV7-2 to TRBJ2-1, with D possibly called TRBD1 or TRBD2 (5 bases each). V dropped 6 bases and J dropped 2 bases, with 14 bases sitting between them. The length of the CDR3 is 15 residues. CDR1 and CDR2 from the germline V gene are SGHTA and FQGNSA. Using reference TRBV7-2 and TRBJ2-1 for the parts outside the CDR3, the full variable domain is GAGVSQSPSNKVTEKGKDVELRCDPISGHTALYWYRQSLGQGLEFLIYFQGNSAPDKSGLPSDRFSAERTGGSVSTLTIQRTQQEDSAVYLCASRLRAGTYNEQFFGPGTRLTVL.